This T cell receptor beta chain was sequenced in a study of CD8 T cells in Susac syndrome. CDR1 is SGHAT and CDR2 is FQDESV in the germline V gene (reference sequence). This CDR3 is built from 13 residues. Trimming at V came to 3 bases and at J to 5 bases, leaving 1 base not matched to a gene. CD8+ and CD4+ T cells from blood underwent TCR beta sequencing, which was carried out in a high-throughput format. Healthy donors matched for age and sex were used as controls. Bulk CD8+ and CD4+ cells came from magnetic negative isolation; CD8+ TEMRA by FACS. RNA, at roughly 0.5 to 1 ug, was reverse transcribed with random hexamers. The TCR beta CDR3 was amplified by immunoSEQ multiplex PCR across 54 Vbeta, 13 Jbeta. TCRdb passed the immunoSEQ multiplex PCR reads through MiXCR, listing each CDR3 protein once. Of 120,000 or so distinct CDR3 sequences in the sample, around 94% were seen once.

The sample taken for sequencing was CD4+ T cells from PBMCs. The chain carries TRBV11-1 and TRBJ2-3, with 8 bases lining up with TRBD2. The receptor comes from a human donor in good health. CDR3: CASSFTSGDTQYF. CDR3 sequence (DNA): TGTGCCAGCAGCTTTACTAGCGGAGATACGCAGTATTTT.